This is a list of T cell receptor beta chains from one sample in a study of T-cell reconstitution after alpha-beta-depleted transplantation in children. TCRdb re-called the PCR reads through MiXCR, storing one row per CDR3 protein. The sample lists fewer than 550,000 distinct CDR3 sequences, about 10% occurring once. The starting material was PBMCs, mostly from graft donor cells, obtained 180 days after TCRalphabeta/CD19-depleted stem cell transplant. The origin of the receptors is a female patient under 10 years old who had a stem cell transplant for aplastic anemia, so the T cells may come from the graft donor. CDR3s leave out the opening cysteine and the closing phenylalanine or tryptophan.

TRBV7-9	ASSPGQGNSPLH
TRBV19	ASRRVGDTEAF
TRBV6-2/TRBV6-3	ASRLAVTYEQY
TRBV6-5	ASSSQATSGLADTQY
TRBV29-1	SVGVVGTDTQY
TRBV28	ASSLSDRRGAF
TRBV19	ASTAGTSGGNEQF
TRBV7-8	ASSLTKRELIYEQY
TRBV7-2	ASSLEWVNYGYT
TRBV30	AWTPGLGDTQY
TRBV7-2	ASSLDRGPVGTQY
TRBV6-2/TRBV6-3	ASSWASPSTDTQY
TRBV10-3	AISVPPGQGDSGANVLT
TRBV27	ASSLVGFRRGQQF
TRBV20-1	SARGLGGTGELF
TRBV12-3/TRBV12-4	ASSSGAYNTGELF
TRBV6-2/TRBV6-3	ASSPWHTSSYNEQF
TRBV20-1	SARRPWTYNEQF
TRBV7-8	ASSLAGTGDHEKLF
TRBV10-3	AISGDPSGRWTDTQY
TRBV18	ASSPGRQQMTQY
TRBV7-8	ASSSPTSGRGREQF
TRBV11-3	ASSLGLAELTDTQY
TRBV20-1	SAHEYPSSYNEQF
TRBV6-2/TRBV6-3	ASSAPGLNTEAF
TRBV25-1	ASSDSGPNQETQY
TRBV28	ASSLGGISSYNEQF
TRBV7-3	ASSRLAGQGRSGANVLT
TRBV6-5	ASSYSGTSYNEQF
TRBV9	ASSAQGDPSYEQY
TRBV14	ASSQDAGFLYGYT
TRBV10-3	AISEGPLIGETQY
TRBV6-5	ASSYRRGGKNTEAF
TRBV6-2/TRBV6-3	ASSSQLAGGQRGF
TRBV5-1	ASSAGFSSSTDTQY
TRBV20-1	SVEREGSSYNEQF
TRBV28	ASSRISPLH
TRBV12-3/TRBV12-4	ASNGQGNTGELF
TRBV20-1	SAKPPSALYNEQF
TRBV5-6	ASSLVPPSRTGELF
TRBV20-1	SARLGTPLPNEQF
TRBV7-9	ASSPPNTAYNEQF
TRBV7-2	ASSGPGHPLWTEAF
TRBV18	ASSPPGTRIRETQY
TRBV2	ASPNTGGYYTEAF
TRBV20-1	SARTGSAKNIQY
TRBV29-1	SVGSVGGYT
TRBV20-1	SARLDWNTEAF
TRBV7-2	ASSLGLGPNQPQH
TRBV20-1	SAATDFYEQY
TRBV18	ASPLGTAPPTDTQY
TRBV6-2/TRBV6-3	ASSYLGTALGNTEAF
TRBV5-1	ASSGGTGNTGELF